This TCR beta chain derives from a study of cytomegalovirus exposure and HLA in healthy donors. Germline V gene data show CDR1 as SGHDN and CDR2 as FVKESK. After removal of 4 bases from V and 6 bases from J, the junction contained 10 bases not matched to a gene. The CDR3 is 16 amino acids. Method: immunoSEQ multiplex PCR; TCRdb's copy keeps in-frame clones and lacks some. This sample has some 79,000 clones, with just under 95% found just once. The chain joins TRBV14 to TRBJ2-1, with TRBD1 identical over 9 bases. Sequencing input: PBMCs. The TCR sequence derives from a woman between 18 and 29 years old in good health and CMV-seropositive. CDR3 sequence: CASSLPRDRVGNEQFF. CDR3 DNA: TGTGCCAGCAGCCTACCCCGGGACAGGGTGGGCAATGAGCAGTTCTTC. The whole variable domain, remainder taken from reference TRBV14 and TRBJ2-1, is EAGVTQFPSHSVIEKGQTVTLRCDPISGHDNLYWYRRVMGKEIKFLLHFVKESKQDESGMPNNRFLAERTGGTYSTLKVQPAELEDSGVYFCASSLPRDRVGNEQFFGPGTRLTVL.